Listed below are T cell receptor beta chains from one sample, sequenced in a study of cytomegalovirus exposure and HLA in healthy donors. The repertoire was sequenced with immunoSEQ multiplex PCR; TCRdb's copy has only in-frame clones and lacks some. The top ten hold about 14% of the sample, which has more than 80,000 clones, roughly 74% seen once. Sequencing was carried out using PBMCs. The receptor source for this set is a woman in her seventies in good health and CMV-seropositive. Each CDR3 is given without its conserved first and last residue. The order of the fields is V gene, J gene, CDR3 protein.

TRBV4-1	TRBJ1-6	ASSPQGAGGTYNSPLH
TRBV6-1	TRBJ1-2	ASTLTGYYGYT
TRBV9	TRBJ1-1	ASSVVQGPRNTEAF
TRBV11-2	TRBJ1-1	ASSLGTVNEAF
TRBV19	TRBJ1-1	ASSMSTYEAF
TRBV6-4	TRBJ2-2	ASSDGAPRRSGELF
TRBV7-9	TRBJ2-2	ASRSTGNTGELF
TRBV5-8	TRBJ2-7	ASSLQPGVSYEQY
TRBV7-9	TRBJ2-7	ASSLVPAGGYEQY
TRBV2	TRBJ1-5	ASSPPASNQPQH
TRBV7-9	TRBJ2-7	SSSFSVVEQY
TRBV9	TRBJ2-1	ASSGRTGKGSYNEQF
TRBV28	TRBJ2-2	ASSRADTGELF
TRBV18	TRBJ1-1	ASSLLTGGATEAF
TRBV27	TRBJ2-3	ASYSGRDSDTQY
TRBV10-2	TRBJ2-7	ASKPGQGASYEQY
TRBV9	TRBJ1-5	ASSARGRQTVYSNQPQH
TRBV27	TRBJ2-7	ASSSSGTSPYEQY
TRBV5-4	TRBJ2-7	ASSSADRGSYEQY
TRBV7-6	TRBJ1-2	ASGNRVDGYT
TRBV7-2	TRBJ1-4	ASSSNGWNEKLF
TRBV28	TRBJ1-6	ASSLWTGLSIKGSPLH
TRBV10-3	TRBJ2-3	AISGQGGREDTQY
TRBV29-1	TRBJ2-2	SARTGDRTGELF
TRBV19	TRBJ2-7	ASSHGRDRNYEQY
TRBV27	TRBJ1-2	ASSLRGSLQYGYT
TRBV9	TRBJ2-2	ASERENTGELF
TRBV5-8	TRBJ1-2	ASSLARSRDGYT
TRBV5-1	TRBJ2-3	ASKLALSTDTQY
TRBV4-2	TRBJ2-5	ASSQESAGVFQETQY
TRBV28	TRBJ1-5	ASRRVQGREWPQH
TRBV5-1	TRBJ2-5	ASSLGLAGVETQY
TRBV19	TRBJ2-7	ASSSNRGYEQY
TRBV5-1	TRBJ2-1	ASSGAGTGARITKF
TRBV2	TRBJ1-3	ASSEWTEFGNTIY
TRBV18	TRBJ2-2	ASSRTGLAGANTGELF
TRBV19	TRBJ2-6	ASTGQSGANVLT
TRBV4-3	TRBJ1-6	ASSQDHRGASPLH
TRBV11-1	TRBJ2-1	ASSLGQFNNEQF
TRBV5-6	TRBJ1-5	ASSSTGFNQPQH
TRBV28	TRBJ2-5	ASSLLGSKETQY
TRBV6-5	TRBJ1-5	ASSYAVSNQPQH
TRBV2	TRBJ2-1	ASSETSGRLYEQF
TRBV19	TRBJ1-6	ASSTSRHKGSPLH
TRBV29-1	TRBJ2-3	SVEGGLAGITDTQY
TRBV4-3	TRBJ2-4	ASSLNRFQNIQY
TRBV14	TRBJ2-7	ASSSLKGLFYEQY
TRBV9	TRBJ1-1	ASSVGGGPPGTEAF
TRBV5-1	TRBJ1-1	ASSHGTGVMNTEAF
TRBV6-1	TRBJ2-7	ASSDRDRGRFSYEQY
TRBV29-1	TRBJ2-1	SGTGVLYEQF
TRBV27	TRBJ2-7	ASSPVGSTYEQY
TRBV28	TRBJ1-1	ASRPLLQGRNTEAF
TRBV7-2	TRBJ1-1	ASSLGGPGAAEAF
TRBV5-4	TRBJ2-7	ASSLWAGAYEQY